These 3 T cell receptor beta chains share one sample of origin, sequenced in a study of control samples from healthy donors and cancer patients. Produced via immunoSEQ multiplex PCR; TCRdb's table is partial and in-frame only. The top ten hold 18% of the sample, which has about 100,000 clones, about 90% seen once. Input material: blood. Receptors originate from a woman aged 45-59 years in good health.

The V call is TRBV15, the J call TRBJ1-6; TRBD1 agrees at 11 bases. CDR1 is LNHNV and CDR2 is YYDKDF in the germline V gene (reference sequence). This CDR3 has 15 residues. J lost 9 bases, V lost 1 base, and 2 bases had no gene match. In nucleotides, the CDR3 is TGTGCCACCAGCAGAGGGGACAGGGGGTTTTCACCCCTCCACTTT. Its translation is CATSRGDRGFSPLHF.

V usage is TRBV12-3 or TRBV12-4 and J usage is TRBJ2-7, with D unresolved. The CDR3 covers 12 residues. Between the trimmed V and J ends, which lost 2 bases and 0 bases, there was a span of 2 bases. The CDR3 is CASSLHSYEQYV. The CDR3 coding sequence is TGTGCCAGCAGTTTACACTCCTACGAGCAGTACGTC.

The chain has TRBV7-8 and TRBJ2-6; D is tentatively TRBD1 or TRBD2 (5 bases each). The CDR3 consists of 18 residues. Deletions cut 5 bases from V and 0 bases from J, with 17 bases between. Per germline, CDR1 SGHVS and CDR2 FQNEAQ. CDR3 residues: CASSLGWDLASGANVLTF. In nucleotides, the CDR3 is TGTGCCAGCAGCCTGGGGTGGGACCTAGCCTCTGGGGCCAACGTCCTGACTTTC.